This T cell receptor beta chain was captured by sequencing in a study of T cell changes during pregnancy in multiple sclerosis. This clone was seen a few times. The method was immunoSEQ multiplex PCR; TCRdb's version includes in-frame clones alone and lacks a portion of them. This sample has roughly 76,000 clones, with about nine tenths found just once. Trimming removed 4 bases from V and 5 bases from J; junction bases left unmatched: 7. The CDR3 extends over 15 amino acids. CDR1 is MNHNY and CDR2 is SVGAGI in the germline V gene (reference sequence). The J gene is TRBJ1-5, the V gene TRBV6-6, with 8 bases lining up with TRBD1. The material sequenced was CD4+ T cells from peripheral blood mononuclear cells, taken in the second trimester of pregnancy. The source of this sequence is a female donor with multiple sclerosis, enrolled in a pregnancy study. CDR3: CASSLPGGADQPQHF. The CDR3 nucleotides are TGTGCCAGCAGTTTGCCAGGGGGCGCAGATCAGCCCCAGCATTTT.